A selection of T cell receptor beta chains follows, all from one sample in a study of CD8+ T cells in alopecia areata. This table comes from immunoSEQ multiplex PCR, and its TCRdb copy is limited to in-frame clones, with some not included. Among roughly 200,000 clones, approximately 38% were seen once, and the ten largest hold 0.45% to 0.55%. Sequences were derived from CD4+ T cells sorted from blood, sampled between weeks 30 and 35, from a patient treated with tofacitinib. Every receptor here comes from a human donor with alopecia areata. Each CDR3 is given with its conserved first and last residue. D genes are given only for firm matches. The size entry is marked missing in some rows and otherwise reads once, few, many or a size class.

TRBV6-5,TRBJ2-1,TRBD2,-,CASSGLAGVFEQFF,TGTGCCAGCAGTGGACTAGCGGGAGTATTTGAGCAGTTCTTC
TRBV10-1,TRBJ2-3,-,many,CASSDSGPPFDTDTQYF,TGCGCCAGCAGTGATTCTGGGCCACCCTTCGACACAGATACGCAGTATTTT
TRBV11-1,TRBJ1-2,-,-,CASSLPPEDGYTF,TGTGCCAGCAGCTTACCGCCCGAGGATGGCTACACCTTC
TRBV30,TRBJ1-2,-,few,CASRPRDQNYGYTF,TGTGCCTCCCGTCCCAGAGATCAGAACTATGGCTACACCTTC
TRBV2,TRBJ1-5,-,few,CASAADMARSNQPQHF,TGTGCCAGCGCGGCGGATATGGCAAGGAGCAATCAGCCCCAGCATTTT
TRBV25-1,TRBJ1-4,-,-,CASSDPRGNEKLFF,TGTGCCAGCAGTGACCCTCGGGGGAATGAAAAACTGTTTTTT
TRBV6-5,TRBJ2-5,-,once,CASKGAEKVETQYF,TGTGCCAGCAAAGGGGCAGAGAAAGTTGAGACCCAGTACTTC
TRBV30,TRBJ2-7,TRBD1,-,CAWTRDRAYEQYF,TGTGCCTGGACCAGAGACAGGGCCTACGAGCAGTACTTC
TRBV9,TRBJ1-3,TRBD1,few,CASSVAQGALGNTIYF,TGTGCCAGCAGCGTAGCCCAGGGGGCGCTTGGAAACACCATATATTTT
TRBV2,TRBJ1-2,-,-,CASNGYTF,TGTGCCAGCAATGGCTACACCTTC
TRBV30,TRBJ2-1,-,-,CAWSVQEGYNEQFF,TGTGCCTGGAGTGTACAAGAAGGGTACAATGAGCAGTTCTTC
TRBV27,TRBJ1-3,-,-,CASSPTLNSGNTIYF,TGTGCCAGCAGTCCCACCTTGAACTCTGGAAACACCATATATTTT
TRBV29-1,TRBJ2-7,TRBD1,many,CSAGKTRGREQYF,TGCAGCGCTGGCAAAACTAGGGGGCGTGAGCAGTACTTC
TRBV29-1,TRBJ2-3,TRBD2,few,CSAPTSGETDTQYF,TGCAGCGCACCGACTAGCGGGGAGACAGATACGCAGTATTTT
TRBV18,TRBJ2-7,-,-,CASSQTVARDEQYF,TGTGCCAGCTCCCAGACAGTCGCTCGGGACGAGCAGTACTTC
TRBV29-1,TRBJ2-3,TRBD2,few,CSVVLAGVTDTQYF,TGCAGCGTTGTCCTAGCGGGGGTCACAGATACGCAGTATTTT
TRBV5-1,TRBJ2-1,-,-,CASSLDGMGNEQFF,TGCGCCAGCAGCTTGGACGGAATGGGGAATGAGCAGTTCTTC
TRBV5-1,TRBJ1-1,-,once,CASSFHRWDTEAFF,TGCGCCAGCAGCTTTCACAGGTGGGACACTGAAGCTTTCTTT
TRBV30,TRBJ1-1,-,-,CAWKQGPNTEAFF,TGTGCCTGGAAACAGGGTCCGAACACTGAAGCTTTCTTT
TRBV7-6,TRBJ2-2,-,-,CASSLPETGFGVEDTGELFF,TGTGCCAGCAGCTTACCGGAAACAGGGTTTGGCGTCGAAGACACCGGGGAGCTGTTTTTT
TRBV4-1,TRBJ1-1,-,-,CASSQGFSATEAFF,TGCGCCAGCAGCCAGGGATTTTCCGCCACTGAAGCTTTCTTT
TRBV7-3,TRBJ2-2,TRBD2,-,CASSPTSDPGELFF,TGTGCCAGCAGCCCGACTAGCGATCCCGGGGAGCTGTTTTTT
TRBV5-1,TRBJ2-7,TRBD2,-,CASSLAMASGRLNEQYF,TGCGCCAGCAGCTTGGCCATGGCTAGCGGGAGACTTAACGAGCAGTACTTC
TRBV29-1,TRBJ1-1,-,-,CSVVRTMNTEAFF,TGCAGCGTTGTCCGGACAATGAACACTGAAGCTTTCTTT